Each of the 10 T cell receptor beta chains below was sequenced from the same sample in a study of T cells in Graves' hyperthyroidism and ophthalmopathy. It was RNA transcripts that yielded the amplified TCR beta CDR3 regions. The primer set for the first-round RT-PCR of the TCR CDR3 was HTBI. TCRdb itself ran the multiplex PCR reads through MiXCR, one entry per CDR3 protein. In the table there are about 420,000 distinct CDR3 sequences, roughly 13% of which are singletons. The sample was blood. Receptor source: a woman under 30 with Graves' hyperthyroidism.

This clonotype was observed at least ten times. The chain couples TRBV15 to TRBJ2-7; the D is unclear. Trimming removed 0 bases at V and 6 bases at J, with 9 bases between. The CDR3 runs to 13 residues. Germline lookup yields CDR1 LNHNV and CDR2 YYDKDF (reference sequence). CDR3 coding DNA: TGTGCCACCAGCAGAGACGCCGAGGTCGAGCAGTACTTC. This encodes CATSRDAEVEQYF.

As DNA, the CDR3 is TGTGCCAGCAGCAAAGAACAGGACTTGGCTGAAGCTTTCTTT. This codes for CASSKEQDLAEAFF. This chain uses TRBV9 with TRBJ1-1; weak D call: TRBD1 (5 bases). Per germline, CDR1 SGDLS and CDR2 YYNGEE. The CDR3 length is 14 residues. The V and J ends lost 4 bases and 6 bases respectively, with 16 bases between them.

This clonotype was seen a handful of times. A junction boundary mismatches the germline segment, possibly from a read error. This chain joins TRBV6-1 and TRBJ1-3; D is unclear. Germline CDR1 MNHNS, CDR2 SASEGT. The CDR3 loop spans 13 amino acids. The CDR3 sequence is CASSTAQGSRLNF. The CDR3 coding sequence is TGTGCCAGCAGTACGGCCCAAGGATCGAGACTAAATTTT.

This clonotype was seen repeatedly, ten times or more. The chain is built from TRBV11-1 and TRBJ2-3; possible D gene TRBD1, 5 bases. V was clipped by 6 bases and J by 3 bases, with 7 bases between them. In germline, CDR1 is SGHAT, CDR2 FQDESV (reference sequence). This CDR3 comprises 12 residues. CDR3 sequence (DNA): TGTGCCAGCAGGGACACGACAGATACGCAGTATTTT. Translation gives CASRDTTDTQYF.

V gene TRBV28 combines with J gene TRBJ2-1; 13 bases are a match to TRBD2. The CDR3 sequence is 17 residues long. Germline V gene sequence: CDR1 MDHEN, CDR2 SYDVKM. J lost 4 bases, V lost 3 bases, and 6 bases had no gene match. Here the CDR3 reads CASSFSGLAGLYNEQFF. The DNA for the CDR3 is TGTGCCAGCAGTTTTTCGGGACTAGCGGGGTTGTACAATGAGCAGTTCTTC. The entire variable domain, with the rest obtained from reference TRBV28 and TRBJ2-1, is as follows: DVKVTQSSRYLVKRTGEKVFLECVQDMDHENMFWYRQDPGLGLRLIYFSYDVKMKEKGDIPEGYSVSREKKERFSLILESASTNQTSMYLCASSFSGLAGLYNEQFFGPGTRLTVL.

There are a few counts of this clonotype. The chain combines TRBV27 with TRBJ2-1, with TRBD2 as a possible D gene (5 bases). Germline lookup yields CDR1 MNHEY and CDR2 SMNVEV (reference sequence). The CDR3 loop spans 15 amino acids. The V end was cut by 3 bases, the J end by 0 bases, with 9 bases between. The CDR3 sequence is CASSFAGNSYNEQFF. As DNA, the CDR3 is TGTGCCAGCAGTTTTGCCGGGAACTCCTACAATGAGCAGTTCTTC.

CDR3 loop: CASSYVGQETQYF. For the CDR3, the DNA is TGTGCCAGCAGTTACGTGGGACAAGAGACCCAGTACTTC. The chain combines TRBV6-9 with TRBJ2-5; D remains ambiguous. Trimming cost V 3 bases and J 2 bases, with 7 bases left between them. Germline V CDR1 and CDR2: MNHGY, SVAAGI. There are 13 residues in the CDR3.

This clonotype was detected a few times. This chain links TRBV20-1 with TRBJ2-4, with D possibly being TRBD1 (6 bases). This CDR3 has 14 residues. V lost 5 bases and J lost 0, with 11 bases in between. Germline V gene sequence: CDR1 DFQATT, CDR2 SNEGSKA (reference sequence). The CDR3 bases are TGCAGTGCTCCTACAGGGTTAGCCAAAAACATTCAGTACTTC. It yields the protein CSAPTGLAKNIQYF.

The gene calls are TRBV6-1 and TRBJ1-3; D gene unclear. Germline V CDR1 and CDR2: MNHNS, SASEGT. This CDR3 comprises 15 residues. Trimming took off 1 base at V and 4 bases at J, with 11 bases between the two ends. The CDR3 here is CASSEVTTLGNTIYF. For the CDR3, the DNA is TGTGCCAGCAGTGAAGTTACCACGCTGGGAAACACCATATATTTT.

This clonotype came up many times. The CDR3 DNA reads as TGCAGTGCTAGAGATCCCCTGACTAGCGGGCTCCGAGCTGAGCAGTTCTTC. Encoded protein: CSARDPLTSGLRAEQFF. The chain joins TRBV20-1 to TRBJ2-1, with 10 nucleotides matching TRBD2. Trimming removed 0 bases from V and 9 bases from J; junction bases left unmatched: 14. Germline V CDR1 and CDR2: DFQATT, SNEGSKA (reference sequence). The CDR3 has 17 amino acids.